This TCR beta chain was documented in a study of beta chain features in type 1 diabetes. Overall study results and limits: TCRB CDR3 length was moderately but significantly reduced in all four CD4+ subsets of Type 1 diabetes patients. The naive, central memory and Treg TCRB repertoires looked more alike in patients than they did in healthy donors. Whether TCRB rearrangement is influenced by HLA type went unresolved here.

Markers CD45RO/CCR7/CD25/CD127/CD95/CD27 served to sort CD4+ naive, central memory, regulatory and stem cell-like memory cells. Notes on this clone: Antigen specificity is unknown.

The CDR3 sequence is 15 residues long. V gave up 4 bases and J gave up 5 bases; unmatched junction bases: 7. From germline, CDR1 is SGDLS and CDR2 YYNGEE. Every bit of the isolated RNA underwent reverse transcription, so sequencing read expressed TCRB transcripts. The protocol was immunoSEQ multiplex PCR, while the TCRdb copy is restricted to in-frame clones and leaves out a portion. Among roughly 500,000 clones, roughly 10% were seen once, and the ten largest hold approximately 0.05%. V gene TRBV9 combines with J gene TRBJ2-3, with TRBD1 matching over 10 bases. The sequence came from a woman aged 18-35 years in good health. The specimen sequenced was naive CD4+ T cells from blood. CDR3 residues: CASSTTGGLGDTQYF. The CDR3 DNA reads as TGTGCCAGCAGCACGACAGGGGGCTTGGGAGATACGCAGTATTTT.